This T cell receptor beta chain originates from a study of blood T cell repertoires in COVID-19. Whole-study context: From T cells, B-cell-depleted T cells, or PBMCs came the material, which was cDNA or gDNA.

Per the authors' pipeline: Reference gene primer amplification in the assay estimated nucleated cell counts. Method: immunoSEQ multiplex PCR; TCRdb's copy keeps in-frame clones and lacks some. Clone size and V and J calls were adopted from that table, with D and trimming inferred from the DNA. This sample carries about 55,000 clones, 82% of them seen once, and the ten largest clones take around a tenth. Germline lookup yields CDR1 MDHEN and CDR2 SYDVKM. The CDR3 sequence is 16 residues long. Trimming at V came to 4 bases and at J to 4 bases, leaving 7 bases not matched to a gene. The receptor comes from a man at least 80 years old with COVID-19, enrolled during active disease. The source material was peripheral blood. The chain employs TRBV28 and TRBJ2-1, with 10 bases matching TRBD1. CDR3 residues: CASSSLTGGSYNEQFF. CDR3 coding DNA: TGTGCCAGCAGTTCCCTGACAGGGGGCTCTTACAATGAGCAGTTCTTC. The full variable domain, in which reference TRBV28 and TRBJ2-1 provide the parts outside the CDR3, is DVKVTQSSRYLVKRTGEKVFLECVQDMDHENMFWYRQDPGLGLRLIYFSYDVKMKEKGDIPEGYSVSREKKERFSLILESASTNQTSMYLCASSSLTGGSYNEQFFGPGTRLTVL.